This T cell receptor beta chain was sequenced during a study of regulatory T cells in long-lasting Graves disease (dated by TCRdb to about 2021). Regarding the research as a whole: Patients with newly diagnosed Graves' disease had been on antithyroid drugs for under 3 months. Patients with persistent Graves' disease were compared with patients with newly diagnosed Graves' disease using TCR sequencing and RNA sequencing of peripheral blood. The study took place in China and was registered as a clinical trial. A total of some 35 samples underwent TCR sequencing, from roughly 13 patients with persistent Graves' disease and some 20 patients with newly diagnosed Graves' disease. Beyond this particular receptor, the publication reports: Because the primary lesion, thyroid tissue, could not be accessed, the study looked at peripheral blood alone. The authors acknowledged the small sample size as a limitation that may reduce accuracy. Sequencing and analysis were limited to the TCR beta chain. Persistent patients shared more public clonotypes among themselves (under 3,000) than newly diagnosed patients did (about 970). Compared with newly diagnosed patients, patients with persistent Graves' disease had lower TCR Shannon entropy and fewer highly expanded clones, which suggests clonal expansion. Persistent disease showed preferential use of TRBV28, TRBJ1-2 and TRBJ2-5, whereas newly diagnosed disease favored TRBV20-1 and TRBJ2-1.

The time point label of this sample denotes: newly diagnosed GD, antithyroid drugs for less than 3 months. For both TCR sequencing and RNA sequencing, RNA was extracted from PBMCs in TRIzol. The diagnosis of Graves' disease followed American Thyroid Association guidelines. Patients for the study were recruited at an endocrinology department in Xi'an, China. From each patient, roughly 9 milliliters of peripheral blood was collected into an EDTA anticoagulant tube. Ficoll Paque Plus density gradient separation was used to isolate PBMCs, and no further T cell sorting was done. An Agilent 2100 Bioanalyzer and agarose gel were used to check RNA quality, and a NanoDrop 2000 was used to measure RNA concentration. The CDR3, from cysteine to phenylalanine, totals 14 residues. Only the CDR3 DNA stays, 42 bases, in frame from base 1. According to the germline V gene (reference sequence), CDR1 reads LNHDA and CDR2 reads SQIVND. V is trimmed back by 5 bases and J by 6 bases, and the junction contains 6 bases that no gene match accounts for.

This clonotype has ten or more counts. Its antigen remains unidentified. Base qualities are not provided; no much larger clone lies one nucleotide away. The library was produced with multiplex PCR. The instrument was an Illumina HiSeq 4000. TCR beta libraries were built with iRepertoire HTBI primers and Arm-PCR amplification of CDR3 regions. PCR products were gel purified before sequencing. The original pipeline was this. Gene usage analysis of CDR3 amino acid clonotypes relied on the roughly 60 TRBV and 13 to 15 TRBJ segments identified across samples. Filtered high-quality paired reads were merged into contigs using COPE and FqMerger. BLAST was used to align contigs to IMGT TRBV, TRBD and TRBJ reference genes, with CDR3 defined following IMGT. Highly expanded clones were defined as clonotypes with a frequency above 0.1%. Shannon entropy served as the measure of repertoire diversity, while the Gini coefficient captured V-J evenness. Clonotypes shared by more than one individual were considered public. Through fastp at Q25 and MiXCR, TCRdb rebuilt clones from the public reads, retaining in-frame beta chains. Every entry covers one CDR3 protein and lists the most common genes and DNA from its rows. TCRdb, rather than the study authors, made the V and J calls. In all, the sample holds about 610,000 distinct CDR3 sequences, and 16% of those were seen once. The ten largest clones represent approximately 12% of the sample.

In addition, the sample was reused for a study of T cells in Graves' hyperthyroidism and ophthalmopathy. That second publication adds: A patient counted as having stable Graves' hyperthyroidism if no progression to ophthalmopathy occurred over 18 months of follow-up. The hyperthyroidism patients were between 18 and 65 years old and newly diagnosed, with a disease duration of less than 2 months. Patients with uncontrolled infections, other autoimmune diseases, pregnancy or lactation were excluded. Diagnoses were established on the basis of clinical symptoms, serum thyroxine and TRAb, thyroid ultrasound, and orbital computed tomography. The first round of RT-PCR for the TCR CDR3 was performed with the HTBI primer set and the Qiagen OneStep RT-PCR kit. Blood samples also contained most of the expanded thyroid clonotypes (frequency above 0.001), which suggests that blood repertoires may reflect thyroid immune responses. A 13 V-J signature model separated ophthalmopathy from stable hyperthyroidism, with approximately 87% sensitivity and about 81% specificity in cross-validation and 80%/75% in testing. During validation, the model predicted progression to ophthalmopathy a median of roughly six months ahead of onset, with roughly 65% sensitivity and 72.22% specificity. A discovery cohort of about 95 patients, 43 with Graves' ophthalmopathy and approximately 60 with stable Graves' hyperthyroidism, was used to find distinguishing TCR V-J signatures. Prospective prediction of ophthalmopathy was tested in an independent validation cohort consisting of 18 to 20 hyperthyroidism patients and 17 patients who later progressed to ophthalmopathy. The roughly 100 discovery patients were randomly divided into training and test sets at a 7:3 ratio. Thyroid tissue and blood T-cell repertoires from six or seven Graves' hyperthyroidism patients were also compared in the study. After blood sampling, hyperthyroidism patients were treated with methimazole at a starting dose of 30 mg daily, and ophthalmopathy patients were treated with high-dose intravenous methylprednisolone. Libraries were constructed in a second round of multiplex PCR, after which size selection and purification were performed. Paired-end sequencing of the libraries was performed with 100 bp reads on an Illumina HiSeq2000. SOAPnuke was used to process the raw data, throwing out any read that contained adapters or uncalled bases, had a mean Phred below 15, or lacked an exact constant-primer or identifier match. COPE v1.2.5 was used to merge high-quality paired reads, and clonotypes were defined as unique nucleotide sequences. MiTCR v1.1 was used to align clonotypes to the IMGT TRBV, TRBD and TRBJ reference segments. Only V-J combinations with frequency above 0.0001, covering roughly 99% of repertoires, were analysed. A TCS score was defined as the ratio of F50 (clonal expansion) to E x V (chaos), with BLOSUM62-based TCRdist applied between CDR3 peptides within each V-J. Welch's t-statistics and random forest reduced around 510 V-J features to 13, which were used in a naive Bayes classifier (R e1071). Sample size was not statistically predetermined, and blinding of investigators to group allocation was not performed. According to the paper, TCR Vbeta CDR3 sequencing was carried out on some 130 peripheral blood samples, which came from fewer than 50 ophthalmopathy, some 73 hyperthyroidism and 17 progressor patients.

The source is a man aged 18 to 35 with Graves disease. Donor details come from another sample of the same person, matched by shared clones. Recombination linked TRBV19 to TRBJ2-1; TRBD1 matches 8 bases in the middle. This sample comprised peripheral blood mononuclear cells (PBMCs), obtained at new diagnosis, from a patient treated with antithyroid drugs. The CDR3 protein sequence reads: CASSVSTGGNEQFF. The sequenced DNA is TGTGCCAGTAGTGTCTCAACAGGGGGCAATGAGCAGTTCTTC.